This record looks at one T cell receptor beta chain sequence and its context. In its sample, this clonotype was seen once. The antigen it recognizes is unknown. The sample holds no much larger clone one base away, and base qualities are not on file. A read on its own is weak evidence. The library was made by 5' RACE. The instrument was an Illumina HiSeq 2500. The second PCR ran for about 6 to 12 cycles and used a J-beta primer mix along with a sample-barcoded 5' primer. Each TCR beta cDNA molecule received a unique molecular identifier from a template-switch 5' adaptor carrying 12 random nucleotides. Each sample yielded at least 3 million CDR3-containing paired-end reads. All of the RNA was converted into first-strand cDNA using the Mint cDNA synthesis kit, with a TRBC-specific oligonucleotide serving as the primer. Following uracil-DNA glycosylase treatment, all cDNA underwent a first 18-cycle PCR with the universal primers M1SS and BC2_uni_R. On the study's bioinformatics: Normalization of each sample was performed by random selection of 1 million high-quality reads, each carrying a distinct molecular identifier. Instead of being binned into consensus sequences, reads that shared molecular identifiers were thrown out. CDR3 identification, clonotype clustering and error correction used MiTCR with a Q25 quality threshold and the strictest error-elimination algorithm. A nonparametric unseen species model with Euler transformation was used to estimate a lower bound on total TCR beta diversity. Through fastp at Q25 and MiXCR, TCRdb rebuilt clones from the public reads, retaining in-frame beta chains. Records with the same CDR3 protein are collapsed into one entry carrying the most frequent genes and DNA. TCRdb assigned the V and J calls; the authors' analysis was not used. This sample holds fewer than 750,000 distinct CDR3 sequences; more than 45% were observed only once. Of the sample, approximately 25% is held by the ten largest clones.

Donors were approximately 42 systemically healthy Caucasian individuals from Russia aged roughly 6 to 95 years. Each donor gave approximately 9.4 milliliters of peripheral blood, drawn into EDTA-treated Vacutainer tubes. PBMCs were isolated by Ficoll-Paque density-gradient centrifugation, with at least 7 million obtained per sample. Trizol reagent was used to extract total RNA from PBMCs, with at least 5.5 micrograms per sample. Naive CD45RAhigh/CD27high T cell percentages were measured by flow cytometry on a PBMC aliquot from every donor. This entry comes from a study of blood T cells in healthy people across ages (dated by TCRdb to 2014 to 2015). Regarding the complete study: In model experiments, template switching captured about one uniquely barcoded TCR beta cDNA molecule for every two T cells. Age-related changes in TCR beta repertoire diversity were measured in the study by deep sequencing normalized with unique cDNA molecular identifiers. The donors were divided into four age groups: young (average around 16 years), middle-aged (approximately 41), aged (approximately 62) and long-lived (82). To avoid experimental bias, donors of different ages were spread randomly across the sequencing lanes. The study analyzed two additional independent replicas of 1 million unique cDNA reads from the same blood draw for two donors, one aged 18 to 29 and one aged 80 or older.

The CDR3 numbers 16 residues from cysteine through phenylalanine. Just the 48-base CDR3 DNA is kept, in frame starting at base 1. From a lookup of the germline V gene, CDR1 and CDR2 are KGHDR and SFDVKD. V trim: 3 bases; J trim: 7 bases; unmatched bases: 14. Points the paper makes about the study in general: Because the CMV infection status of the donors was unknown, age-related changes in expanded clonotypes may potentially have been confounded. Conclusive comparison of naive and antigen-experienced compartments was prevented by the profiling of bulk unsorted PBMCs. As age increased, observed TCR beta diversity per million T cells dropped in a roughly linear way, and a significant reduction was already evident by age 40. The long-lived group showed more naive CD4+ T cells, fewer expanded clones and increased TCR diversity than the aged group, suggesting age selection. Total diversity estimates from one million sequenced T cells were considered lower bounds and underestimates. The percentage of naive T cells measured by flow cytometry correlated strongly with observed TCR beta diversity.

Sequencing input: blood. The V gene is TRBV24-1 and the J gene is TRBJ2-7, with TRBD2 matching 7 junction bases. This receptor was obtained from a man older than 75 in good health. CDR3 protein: CATSDGRAGVDNEQYF. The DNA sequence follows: TGTGCCACCAGTGATGGACGGGCGGGAGTCGACAATGAGCAGTACTTC.